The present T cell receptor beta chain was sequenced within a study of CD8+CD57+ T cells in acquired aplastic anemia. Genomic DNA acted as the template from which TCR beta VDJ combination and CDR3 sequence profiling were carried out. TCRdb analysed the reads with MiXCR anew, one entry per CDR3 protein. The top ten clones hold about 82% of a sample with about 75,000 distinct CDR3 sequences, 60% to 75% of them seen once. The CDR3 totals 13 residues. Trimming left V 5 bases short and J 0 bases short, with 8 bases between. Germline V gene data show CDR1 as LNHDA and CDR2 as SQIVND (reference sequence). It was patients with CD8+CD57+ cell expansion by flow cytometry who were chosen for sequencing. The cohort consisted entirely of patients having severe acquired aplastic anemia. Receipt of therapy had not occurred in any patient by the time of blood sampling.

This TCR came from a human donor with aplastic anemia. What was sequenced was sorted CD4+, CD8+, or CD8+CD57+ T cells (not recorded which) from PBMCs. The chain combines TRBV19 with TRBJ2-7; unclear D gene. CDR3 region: CASSYQASYEQYF. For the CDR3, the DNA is TGTGCCAGTAGTTACCAGGCCTCCTACGAGCAGTACTTC.